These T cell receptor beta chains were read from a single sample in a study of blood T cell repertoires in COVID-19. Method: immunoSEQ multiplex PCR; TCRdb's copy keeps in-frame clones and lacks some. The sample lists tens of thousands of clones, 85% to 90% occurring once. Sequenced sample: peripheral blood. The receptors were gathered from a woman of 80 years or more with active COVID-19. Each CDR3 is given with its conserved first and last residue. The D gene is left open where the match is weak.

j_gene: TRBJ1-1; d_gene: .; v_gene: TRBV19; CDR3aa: CASSIEGLNTEAFF; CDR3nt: TGTGCCAGTAGTATCGAGGGTTTGAACACTGAAGCTTTCTTT
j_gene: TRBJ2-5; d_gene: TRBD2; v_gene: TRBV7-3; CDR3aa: CASSTGTSGSLGEVAQETQYF; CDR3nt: TGTGCCAGCAGCACCGGGACTAGCGGGAGTTTAGGCGAGGTAGCACAAGAGACCCAGTACTTC
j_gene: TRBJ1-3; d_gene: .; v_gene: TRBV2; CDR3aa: CASSDRGFSGNTIYF; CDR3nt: TGTGCCAGCAGTGACCGGGGATTCTCTGGAAACACCATATATTTT
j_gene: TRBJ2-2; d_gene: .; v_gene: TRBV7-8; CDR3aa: CASSPDRNTGELFF; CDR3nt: TGTGCCAGCAGCCCGGACAGGAACACCGGGGAGCTGTTTTTT
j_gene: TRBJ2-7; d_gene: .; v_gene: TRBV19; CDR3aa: CASSIDIGNGEQYF; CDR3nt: TGTGCCAGTAGTATAGATATCGGGAACGGCGAGCAGTACTTC
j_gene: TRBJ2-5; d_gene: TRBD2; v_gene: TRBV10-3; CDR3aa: CAISEYKAGGETQYF; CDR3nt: TGTGCCATCAGTGAGTATAAAGCGGGAGGAGAGACCCAGTACTTC
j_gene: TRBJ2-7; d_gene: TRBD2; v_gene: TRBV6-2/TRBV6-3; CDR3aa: CASSPLLAGEDYEQYF; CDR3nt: TGTGCCAGCAGCCCGCTCCTGGCGGGAGAGGACTACGAGCAGTACTTC
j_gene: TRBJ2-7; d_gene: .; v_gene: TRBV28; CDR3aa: CASSSNRVSYEQYF; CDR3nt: TGTGCCAGCAGTTCAAACAGGGTTTCCTACGAGCAGTACTTC
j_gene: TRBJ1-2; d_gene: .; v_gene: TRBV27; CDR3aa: CASRRSPGSYGYTF; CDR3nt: TGTGCCAGCAGGCGTAGCCCTGGGAGTTATGGCTACACCTTC
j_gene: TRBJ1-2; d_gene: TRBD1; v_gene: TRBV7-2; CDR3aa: CASSLATGTGGYTF; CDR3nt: TGTGCCAGCAGCTTAGCGACGGGGACAGGGGGCTACACCTTC
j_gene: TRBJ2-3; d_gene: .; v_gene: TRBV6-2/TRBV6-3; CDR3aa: CASSYGGGSTDTQYF; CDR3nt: TGTGCCAGCAGTTACGGCGGTGGGAGCACAGATACGCAGTATTTT
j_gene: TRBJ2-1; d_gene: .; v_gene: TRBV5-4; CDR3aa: CASSRSLWEVSYNEQFF; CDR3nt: TGTGCCAGCAGCCGGTCCTTGTGGGAGGTATCCTACAATGAGCAGTTCTTC
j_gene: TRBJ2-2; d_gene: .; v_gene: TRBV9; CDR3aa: CASSVEVNGELFF; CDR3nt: TGTGCCAGCAGCGTTGAGGTCAACGGGGAGCTGTTTTTT
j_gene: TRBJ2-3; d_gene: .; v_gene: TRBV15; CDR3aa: CATSRDRGPSTDTQYF; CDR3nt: TGTGCCACCAGCAGAGATCGCGGGCCTAGCACAGATACGCAGTATTTT
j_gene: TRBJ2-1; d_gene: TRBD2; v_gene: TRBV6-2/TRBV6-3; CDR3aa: CASSGDYYNEQFF; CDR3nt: TGTGCCAGCAGTGGGGACTATTACAATGAGCAGTTCTTC
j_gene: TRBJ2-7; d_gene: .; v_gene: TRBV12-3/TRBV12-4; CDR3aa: CASSLGADYEQYF; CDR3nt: TGTGCCAGCAGTTTGGGAGCGGACTACGAGCAGTACTTC
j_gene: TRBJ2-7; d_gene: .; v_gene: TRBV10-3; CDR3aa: CATGLGAPYEQYF; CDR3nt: TGTGCCACGGGACTCGGAGCCCCCTACGAGCAGTACTTC
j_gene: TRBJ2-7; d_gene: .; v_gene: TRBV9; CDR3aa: CASSVIPGPYEQYF; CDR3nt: TGTGCCAGCAGCGTAATTCCGGGTCCCTACGAGCAGTACTTC
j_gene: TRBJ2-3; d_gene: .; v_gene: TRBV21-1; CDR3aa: CASSRTGLDTQYF; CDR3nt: TGTGCCAGCAGTCGTACAGGGTTAGATACGCAGTATTTT
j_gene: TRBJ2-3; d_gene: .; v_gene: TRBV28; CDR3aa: CASSDSSSDTQYF; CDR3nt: TGTGCCAGCAGTGACAGTAGCTCAGATACGCAGTATTTT
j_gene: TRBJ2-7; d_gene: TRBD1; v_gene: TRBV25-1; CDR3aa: CASSETGSWSYEQYF; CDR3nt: TGTGCCAGCAGTGAGACAGGGTCTTGGTCCTACGAGCAGTACTTC
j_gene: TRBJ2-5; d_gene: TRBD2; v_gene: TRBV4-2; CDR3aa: CASSPAGRDVETQYF; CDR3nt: TGTGCCAGCAGCCCAGCAGGGAGGGATGTGGAGACCCAGTACTTC
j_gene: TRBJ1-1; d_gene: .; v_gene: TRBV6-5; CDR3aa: CASSHNQVGDEAFF; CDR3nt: TGTGCCAGCAGTCACAACCAGGTGGGTGACGAGGCTTTCTTT
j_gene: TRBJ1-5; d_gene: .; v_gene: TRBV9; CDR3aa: CASSVGASTHQPQHF; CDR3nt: TGTGCCAGCAGCGTAGGGGCCAGCACCCATCAGCCCCAGCATTTT
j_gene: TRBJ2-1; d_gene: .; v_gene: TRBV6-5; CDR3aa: CASSYTSGLNEQFF; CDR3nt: TGTGCCAGCAGTTATACCAGCGGGCTTAATGAGCAGTTCTTC